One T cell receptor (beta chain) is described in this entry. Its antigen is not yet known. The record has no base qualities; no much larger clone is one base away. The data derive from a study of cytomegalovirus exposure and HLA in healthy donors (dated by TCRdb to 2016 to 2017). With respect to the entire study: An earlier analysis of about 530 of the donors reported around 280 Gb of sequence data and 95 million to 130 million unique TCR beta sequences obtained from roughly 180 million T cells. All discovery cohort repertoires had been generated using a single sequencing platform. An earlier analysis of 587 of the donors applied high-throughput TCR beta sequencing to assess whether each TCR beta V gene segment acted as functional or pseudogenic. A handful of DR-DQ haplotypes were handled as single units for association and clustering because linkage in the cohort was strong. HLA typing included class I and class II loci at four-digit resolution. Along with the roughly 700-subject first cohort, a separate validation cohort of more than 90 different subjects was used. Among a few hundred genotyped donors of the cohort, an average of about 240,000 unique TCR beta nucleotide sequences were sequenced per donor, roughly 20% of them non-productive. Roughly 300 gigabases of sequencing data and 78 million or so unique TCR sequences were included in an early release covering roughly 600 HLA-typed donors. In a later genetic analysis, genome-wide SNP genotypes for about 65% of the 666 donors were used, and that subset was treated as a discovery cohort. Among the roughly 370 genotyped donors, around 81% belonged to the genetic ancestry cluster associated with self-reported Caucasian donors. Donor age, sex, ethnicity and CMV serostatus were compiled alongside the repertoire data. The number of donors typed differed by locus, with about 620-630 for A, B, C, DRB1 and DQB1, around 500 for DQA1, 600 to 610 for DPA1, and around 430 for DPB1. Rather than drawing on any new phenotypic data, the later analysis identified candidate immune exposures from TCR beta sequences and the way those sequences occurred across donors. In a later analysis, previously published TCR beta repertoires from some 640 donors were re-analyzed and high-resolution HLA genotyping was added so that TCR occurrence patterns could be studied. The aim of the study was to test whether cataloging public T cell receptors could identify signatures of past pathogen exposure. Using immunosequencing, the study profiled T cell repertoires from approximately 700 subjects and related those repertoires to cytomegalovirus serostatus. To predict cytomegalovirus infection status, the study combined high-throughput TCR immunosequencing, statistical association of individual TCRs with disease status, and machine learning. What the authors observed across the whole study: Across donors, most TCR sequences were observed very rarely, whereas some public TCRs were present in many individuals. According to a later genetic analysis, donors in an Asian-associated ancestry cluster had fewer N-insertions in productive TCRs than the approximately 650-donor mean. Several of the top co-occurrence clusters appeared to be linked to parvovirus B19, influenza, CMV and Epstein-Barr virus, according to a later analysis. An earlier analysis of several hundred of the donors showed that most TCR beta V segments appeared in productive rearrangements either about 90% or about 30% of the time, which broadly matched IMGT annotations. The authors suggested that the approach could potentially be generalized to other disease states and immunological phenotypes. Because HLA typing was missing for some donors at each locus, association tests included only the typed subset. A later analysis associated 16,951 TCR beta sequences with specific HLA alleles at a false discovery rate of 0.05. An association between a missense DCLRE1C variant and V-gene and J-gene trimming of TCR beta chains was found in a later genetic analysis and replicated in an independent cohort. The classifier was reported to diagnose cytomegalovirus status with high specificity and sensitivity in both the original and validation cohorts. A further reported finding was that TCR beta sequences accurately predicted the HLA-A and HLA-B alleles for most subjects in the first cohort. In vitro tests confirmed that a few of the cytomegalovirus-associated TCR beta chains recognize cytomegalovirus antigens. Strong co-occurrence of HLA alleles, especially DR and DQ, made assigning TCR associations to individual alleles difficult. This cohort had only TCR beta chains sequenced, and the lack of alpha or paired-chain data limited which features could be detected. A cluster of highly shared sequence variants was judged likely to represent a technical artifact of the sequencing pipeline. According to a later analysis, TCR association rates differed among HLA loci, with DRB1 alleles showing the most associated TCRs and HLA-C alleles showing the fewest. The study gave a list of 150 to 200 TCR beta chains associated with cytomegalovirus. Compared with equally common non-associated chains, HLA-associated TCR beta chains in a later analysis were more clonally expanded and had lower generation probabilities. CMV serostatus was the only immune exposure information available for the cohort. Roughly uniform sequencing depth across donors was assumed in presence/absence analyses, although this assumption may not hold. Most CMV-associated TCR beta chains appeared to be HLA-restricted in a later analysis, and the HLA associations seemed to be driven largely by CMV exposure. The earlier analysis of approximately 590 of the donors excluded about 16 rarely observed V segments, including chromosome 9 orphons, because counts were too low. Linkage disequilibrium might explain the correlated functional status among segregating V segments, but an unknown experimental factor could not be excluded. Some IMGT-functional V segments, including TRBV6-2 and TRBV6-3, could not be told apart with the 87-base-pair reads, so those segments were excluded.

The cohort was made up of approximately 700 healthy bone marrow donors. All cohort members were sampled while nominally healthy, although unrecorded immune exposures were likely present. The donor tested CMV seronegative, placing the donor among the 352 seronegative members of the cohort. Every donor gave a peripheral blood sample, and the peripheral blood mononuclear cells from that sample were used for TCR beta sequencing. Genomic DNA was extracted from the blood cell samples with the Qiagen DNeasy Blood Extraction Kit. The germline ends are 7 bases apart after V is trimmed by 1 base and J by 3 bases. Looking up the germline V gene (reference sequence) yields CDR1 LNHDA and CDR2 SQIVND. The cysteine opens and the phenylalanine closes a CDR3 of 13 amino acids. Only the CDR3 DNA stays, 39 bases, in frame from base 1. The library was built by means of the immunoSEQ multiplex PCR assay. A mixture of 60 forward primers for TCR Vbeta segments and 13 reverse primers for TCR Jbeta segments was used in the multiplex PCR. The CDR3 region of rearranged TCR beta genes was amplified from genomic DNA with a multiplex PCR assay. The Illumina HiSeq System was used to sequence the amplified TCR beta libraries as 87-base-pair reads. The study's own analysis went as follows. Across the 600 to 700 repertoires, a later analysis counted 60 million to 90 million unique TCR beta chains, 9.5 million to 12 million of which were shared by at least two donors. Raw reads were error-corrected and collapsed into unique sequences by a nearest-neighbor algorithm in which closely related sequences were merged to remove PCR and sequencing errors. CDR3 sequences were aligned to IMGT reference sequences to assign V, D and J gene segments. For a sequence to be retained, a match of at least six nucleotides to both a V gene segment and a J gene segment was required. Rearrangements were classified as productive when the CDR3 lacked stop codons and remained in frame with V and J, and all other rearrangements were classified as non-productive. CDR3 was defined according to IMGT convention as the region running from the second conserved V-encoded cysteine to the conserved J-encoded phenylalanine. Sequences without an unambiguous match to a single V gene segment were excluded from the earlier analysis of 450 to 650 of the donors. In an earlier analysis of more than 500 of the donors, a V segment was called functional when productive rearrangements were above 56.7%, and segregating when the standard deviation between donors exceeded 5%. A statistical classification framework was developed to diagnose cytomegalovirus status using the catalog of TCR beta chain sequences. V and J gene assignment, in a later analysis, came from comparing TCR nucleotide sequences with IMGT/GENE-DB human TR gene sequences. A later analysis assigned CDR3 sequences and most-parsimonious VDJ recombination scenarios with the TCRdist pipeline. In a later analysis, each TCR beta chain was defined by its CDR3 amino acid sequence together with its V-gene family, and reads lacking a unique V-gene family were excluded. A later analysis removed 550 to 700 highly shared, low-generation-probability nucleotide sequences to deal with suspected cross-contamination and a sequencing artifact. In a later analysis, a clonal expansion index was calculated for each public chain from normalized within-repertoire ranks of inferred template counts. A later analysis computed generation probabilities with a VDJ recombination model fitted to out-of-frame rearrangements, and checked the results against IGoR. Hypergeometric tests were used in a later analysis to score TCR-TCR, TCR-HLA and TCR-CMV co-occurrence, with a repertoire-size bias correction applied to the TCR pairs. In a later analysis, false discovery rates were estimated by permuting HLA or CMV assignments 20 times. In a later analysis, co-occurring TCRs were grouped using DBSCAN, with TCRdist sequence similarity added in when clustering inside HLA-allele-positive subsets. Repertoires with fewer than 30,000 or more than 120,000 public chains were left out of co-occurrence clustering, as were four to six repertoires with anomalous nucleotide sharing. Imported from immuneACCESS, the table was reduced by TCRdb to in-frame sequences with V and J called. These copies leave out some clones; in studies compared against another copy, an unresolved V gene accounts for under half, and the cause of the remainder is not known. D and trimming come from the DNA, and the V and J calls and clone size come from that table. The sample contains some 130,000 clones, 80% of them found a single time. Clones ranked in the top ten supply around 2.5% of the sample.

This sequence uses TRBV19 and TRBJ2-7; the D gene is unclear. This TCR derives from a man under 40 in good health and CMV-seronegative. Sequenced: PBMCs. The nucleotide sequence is TGTGCCAGTAGTATAGTTCTTAACTACGAGCAGTACTTC. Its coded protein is CASSIVLNYEQYF.